The 28 T cell receptor beta chains below all came from one sample that was sequenced in a study of tissue T cells after allogeneic stem cell transplantation (dated by TCRdb to 2021 to 2024). The sample's time point, from its label and the paper: recipient (host-origin) PBMCs collected before allo-HCT. Libraries were prepared through the immunoSEQ multiplex PCR assay. Here the immuneACCESS table is served through TCRdb, limited to in-frame sequences with V and J called. Missing clones are a known gap in these copies; in checked studies unresolved V genes cover under half, and the rest lacks a known reason. For this sample there are tens of thousands of clones; 80% to 95% appear just once. The ten largest clonotypes hold approximately 3.6% of the sample. Sequenced here: blood, sampled before transplantation. The receptors derive from a woman aged 35-75 years who later had graft-versus-host disease after an allogeneic stem cell transplant.

J is TRBJ2-1 and V is TRBV2; D perhaps matches TRBD2 (5 bases). Trimming cost V 1 base and J 6 bases, with 16 bases left between them. CDR3 length: 16 amino acids. Germline CDR1 SNHLY, CDR2 FYNNEI. The CDR3 loop reads CASSEEGAALGNEQFF. The DNA for the CDR3 is TGTGCCAGCAGTGAAGAGGGAGCGGCCCTGGGCAATGAGCAGTTCTTC.

V is TRBV4-3 and J is TRBJ2-1, with D possibly matching TRBD1 (5 bases). Between the trimmed V and J ends, which lost 0 bases and 9 bases, there was a span of 12 bases. The CDR3 has 14 amino acids. Germline lookup yields CDR1 LGHNA and CDR2 YSLEER. The CDR3 bases are TGCGCCAGCAGCCAAGATAAAGGGGTCCGTGAGCAGTTCTTC. Protein sequence: CASSQDKGVREQFF.

The genes are TRBV11-3 and TRBJ2-1, with D possibly called TRBD1 or TRBD2 (5 bases each). Trimming stripped 5 bases from V and 7 bases from J, with 21 bases between. In germline, CDR1 is SGHNT, CDR2 YENEEA. The CDR3 contains 16 residues. CDR3 residues: CASSPGNPGSHNEQFF. The CDR3 coding sequence is TGTGCCAGCAGCCCAGGGAATCCGGGATCCCATAATGAGCAGTTCTTC. Variable domain in full (rest from reference TRBV11-3 and TRBJ2-1): EAGVVQSPRYKIIEKKQPVAFWCNPISGHNTLYWYLQNLGQGPELLIRYENEEAVDDSQLPKDRFSAERLKGVDSTLKIQPAELGDSAVYLCASSPGNPGSHNEQFFGPGTRLTVL.

The DNA of the CDR3 is TGTGCCAGCAGTTACTCGTTCTGGGTCGGAGGGTACGAGCAGTACTTC. Amino acid sequence: CASSYSFWVGGYEQYF. The chain recombines TRBV6-2 or TRBV6-3 with TRBJ2-7; maybe TRBD2 (6 bases). The CDR3 extends over 16 amino acids. Germline V lookup: CDR1 MNHEY, CDR2 SVGEGT. Trimming shortened V by 0 bases and J by 4 bases, and 16 bases separated the two germline ends.

The J gene is TRBJ2-7, the V gene TRBV19, with D hard to call. The CDR3 is 18 residues long. Trimming stripped 8 bases from V and 3 bases from J, with 29 bases between. Germline-derived CDR1 and CDR2 are LNHDA and SQIVND (reference sequence). CDR3 sequence reads: CASHTRIGPARTFYEQYF. The CDR3 DNA follows: TGTGCCAGTCATACACGAATAGGACCAGCAAGAACCTTCTACGAGCAGTACTTC.

A remark on this clone: One junction end does not reproduce the germline sequence, and a read error may be involved. This rearrangement joins TRBV5-6 to TRBJ2-1; tentatively, D is TRBD1 or TRBD2 (6 bases each). The CDR3 covers 14 residues. Germline assignment: CDR1 SGHDT and CDR2 YYEEEE. CDR3 sequence: CASSWGAGYSEQFF. In DNA form, the CDR3 reads TGTGCCAGCAGCTGGGGGGCCGGGTACAGTGAGCAGTTCTTC.

This chain links TRBV30 with TRBJ1-2, with TRBD1 as a possible D gene (5 bases). CDR1 is GTSNPN, CDR2 SVGIG, per germline (reference sequence). This CDR3 region has 13 residues. The V and J ends lost 2 bases and 8 bases respectively, with 15 bases between them. The CDR3: CAWSRGLQGGYTF. The DNA for the CDR3 is TGTGCCTGGAGTAGGGGCCTCCAAGGCGGCTACACCTTC.

The CDR3 bases are TGTGCCAGTAGTGAACTAATCTCTAGCGGGACTACAGATACGCAGTATTTT. Translation: CASSELISSGTTDTQYF. The chain has TRBV19 and TRBJ2-3; TRBD2 agrees at 9 bases. Per the germline V gene, CDR1 is LNHDA and CDR2 is SQIVND (reference sequence). The CDR3 loop spans 17 amino acids. V trimming: 5 bases; J trimming: 3 bases; junction bases outside the gene matches: 12.

The chain has TRBV2 and TRBJ2-1, with D uncertain. CDR1 SNHLY and CDR2 FYNNEI come from the germline V gene. This CDR3 is 14 amino acids long. Trimming took off 7 bases at V and 2 bases at J, with 12 bases between the two ends. The CDR3, as DNA: TGTGCCAGCACTACCGGTGCCACCTACAATGAGCAGTTCTTC. Translation gives CASTTGATYNEQFF.

The CDR3 DNA is TGTGCCAGCAGCGCGTCGCCGGGACAGGGTGAGATTGAGTACTTC. Its translation: CASSASPGQGEIEYF. The V call is TRBV9, the J call TRBJ2-7, with 9 nucleotides matching TRBD1. The ends lost 3 bases at V and 11 bases at J; junction bases unmatched: 15. This CDR3 has 15 amino acids. Germline CDR1 SGDLS, CDR2 YYNGEE. Supplemented by reference TRBV9 and TRBJ2-7, the full variable domain reads DSGVTQTPKHLITATGQRVTLRCSPRSGDLSVYWYQQSLDQGLQFLIQYYNGEERAKGNILERFSAQQFPDLHSELNLSSLELGDSALYFCASSASPGQGEIEYFGPGTRLTVT.

The rearrangement links TRBV28 to TRBJ2-7; the D gene could be TRBD1 or TRBD2 (5 bases each). The CDR3 has 13 residues. Trimming removed 8 bases at V and 0 bases at J, with 11 bases between. Germline loops: CDR1 MDHEN, CDR2 SYDVKM. The CDR3 loop is CASGWDGSYEQYF. For the CDR3, the DNA is TGTGCCAGCGGGTGGGACGGCTCCTACGAGCAGTACTTC.

The CDR3 loop reads CASSTGSFRLEDTGELFF. Here the CDR3 DNA reads TGTGCCAGCAGCACCGGATCGTTCCGACTAGAGGACACCGGGGAGCTGTTTTTT. The chain links TRBV11-3 to TRBJ2-2; TRBD2 might be the D (6 bases). CDR1 and CDR2 (germline): SGHNT, YENEEA. The V gene lost 5 bases and the J gene lost 3 bases, with 22 bases spanning the gap. The CDR3 runs 18 residues. Together with reference TRBV11-3 and TRBJ2-2, the CDR3 gives the full variable domain: EAGVVQSPRYKIIEKKQPVAFWCNPISGHNTLYWYLQNLGQGPELLIRYENEEAVDDSQLPKDRFSAERLKGVDSTLKIQPAELGDSAVYLCASSTGSFRLEDTGELFFGEGSRLTVL.

The chain combines TRBV11-2 with TRBJ2-5, with TRBD1 identical over 9 bases. The CDR3 length is 17 residues. Per germline, CDR1 SGHAT and CDR2 FQNNGV. J gave up 1 base and V 0 bases, and 6 bases lay outside the gene matches. This CDR3 is CASSLDRQGGPQETQYF. The CDR3 coding sequence is TGTGCCAGCAGCTTAGACCGACAGGGGGGCCCCCAAGAGACCCAGTACTTC.

This clone turned up a few times. J is TRBJ1-2 and V is TRBV15; the D is unclear. This CDR3 spans 13 amino acids. The germline gives CDR1 LNHNV, CDR2 YYDKDF (reference sequence). V lost 0 bases, J lost 8 bases, and 10 bases lay in between. The CDR3: CATSRETSRGYTF. Here the CDR3 DNA reads TGTGCCACCAGCAGAGAGACTTCTAGGGGCTACACCTTC.

This chain connects TRBV27 to TRBJ2-7; TRBD1 is a possible D gene (5 bases). This CDR3 contains 15 residues. In germline, CDR1 is MNHEY, CDR2 SMNVEV (reference sequence). Between the trimmed V and J ends, which lost 3 bases and 2 bases, there was a span of 14 bases. CDR3 region: CASSFGSPGPYEQYF. As DNA, the CDR3 is TGTGCCAGCAGTTTCGGATCGCCAGGGCCCTACGAGCAGTACTTC.

This clone was detected only a few times. This sequence joins TRBV5-1 and TRBJ1-6, with D unclear. V lost 1 base to trimming and J lost 7 bases, with 9 bases between them. CDR1 is SGHRS and CDR2 is YFSETQ in the germline V gene. The CDR3 loop spans 14 amino acids. CDR3 DNA: TGCGCCAGCAGCTTGAGGACGAGGAATTCACCCCTCCACTTT. This codes for CASSLRTRNSPLHF.

V is TRBV29-1 and J is TRBJ1-2; the D gene is possibly TRBD1 (5 bases). The CDR3 length is 12 residues. Trimming cost V 3 bases and J 6 bases, with 11 bases left between them. Germline loops: CDR1 SQVTM, CDR2 ANQGSEA. CDR3 nucleotide sequence: TGCAGCGTTGATGAGGGACGGGATGGCTACACCTTC. It encodes CSVDEGRDGYTF.

This chain links TRBV6-2 or TRBV6-3 with TRBJ2-7; 8 bases align to TRBD2. This CDR3 is 17 amino acids long. The V gene's germline CDR1 is MNHEY and CDR2 SVGEGT. V dropped 5 bases and J dropped 2; count of bases not matched to a gene: 14. The chain's CDR3 is CASSTTPGGDDTYEQYF. DNA of the CDR3: TGTGCCAGCAGTACCACCCCGGGGGGGGATGACACCTACGAGCAGTACTTC.

The CDR3 loop is CASSPSPGLGGEQYF. The CDR3, as DNA: TGTGCCAGCAGCCCCTCTCCGGGACTAGGTGGCGAGCAGTACTTC. This chain connects TRBV7-2 to TRBJ2-7; TRBD2 matches at 8 bases. The germline gives CDR1 SGHTA, CDR2 FQGNSA. V lost 5 bases, J lost 6 bases, and 12 bases stayed unmatched. This CDR3 has 15 residues.

The chain recombines TRBV18 with TRBJ2-3; the match to TRBD2 covers 8 bases. V trimming: 8 bases; J trimming: 2 bases; junction bases outside the gene matches: 3. Looked up from germline, CDR1 is KGHSH and CDR2 is LQKENI. The CDR3 contains 13 residues. CDR3 region: CASGTRHTDTQYF. The DNA of the CDR3 is TGTGCCAGCGGGACTAGGCACACAGATACGCAGTATTTT.

This rearrangement joins TRBV6-5 to TRBJ1-2; D is ambiguous. The CDR3 consists of 13 residues. The V end was cut by 3 bases, the J end by 8 bases, with 13 bases between. From germline, CDR1 is MNHEY and CDR2 SVGAGI. CDR3: CASSYSLREGYTF. The CDR3 DNA reads as TGTGCCAGCAGTTATAGTCTCCGGGAGGGCTACACCTTC.

The gene calls are TRBV5-1 and TRBJ2-5; 11 nucleotides align to TRBD2. The CDR3 totals 17 residues. Trimming took 0 bases from V and 2 from J; bases not matched to a gene: 6. Germline values: CDR1 SGHRS, CDR2 YFSETQ. CDR3 coding DNA: TGCGCCAGCAGCTTGGCCTTAGCGGGAGGGCCGCAAGAGACCCAGTACTTC. Translated: CASSLALAGGPQETQYF.

This rearrangement joins TRBV10-3 to TRBJ2-1, with D perhaps matching TRBD1 (6 bases). The germline V gene has CDR1 ENHRY and CDR2 SYGVKD. Trimming removed 3 bases from V and 6 bases from J, with 15 bases in between. The CDR3 has 15 residues. The CDR3 sequence is CAISDLLQGSNEQFF. The CDR3 DNA reads as TGTGCCATCAGTGACCTTCTCCAGGGGTCCAATGAGCAGTTCTTC.

CDR3 DNA: TGTGCCAGCAGCTTCCTTGCACTAGCGGGAGTAGGAGATACGCAGTATTTT. Protein: CASSFLALAGVGDTQYF. The chain has TRBV7-9 and TRBJ2-3, with 11 bases lining up with TRBD2. Germline assignment: CDR1 SEHNR and CDR2 FQNEAQ (reference sequence). J lost 5 bases, V lost 3 bases, and 10 bases had no gene match. There are 17 residues in the CDR3.

The chain joins TRBV6-4 to TRBJ2-3; no definite D call. This CDR3 comprises 15 residues. Germline values: CDR1 MRHNA, CDR2 SNTAGT. V was clipped by 0 bases and J by 5 bases, with 12 bases between them. The DNA of the CDR3 is TGTGCCAGCAGTGACTCTTTTGCGTCAAGAGATACGCAGTATTTT. Its protein product is CASSDSFASRDTQYF.

The chain has TRBV29-1 and TRBJ2-1, with 8 bases fitting TRBD1. Germline lookup yields CDR1 SQVTM and CDR2 ANQGSEA. The trim removed 3 bases at V and 4 bases at J, leaving 8 bases unmatched. The CDR3 contains 15 residues. CDR3 sequence (DNA): TGCAGCGTTGACGGGGGAACAGGGGGATACAATGAGCAGTTCTTC. It yields the protein CSVDGGTGGYNEQFF.

J is TRBJ2-5 and V is TRBV2; D perhaps matches TRBD2 (7 bases). CDR1 and CDR2 (germline): SNHLY, FYNNEI. Trimming cost V 6 bases and J 5 bases, with 13 bases left between them. CDR3 length: 13 amino acids. The CDR3 loop is CASRGGGGETQYF. CDR3 nucleotide sequence: TGTGCCAGCAGGGGCGGCGGGGGCGAGACCCAGTACTTC.

The CDR3 bases are TGTGCCAGCAGCTTGACAGAGAATAACGCTAACTATGGCTACACCTTC. Amino acids: CASSLTENNANYGYTF. The V and J genes are TRBV7-8 and TRBJ1-2; D is possibly TRBD1 (5 bases). The CDR3 covers 16 residues. Germline CDR1 and CDR2: SGHVS and FQNEAQ. The germline V and J ends were trimmed by 3 bases and 0 bases, with 14 bases remaining between them.